One and the same sample provided the 20 T cell receptor beta chains below, sequenced in a study of post-analysis software for immune sequencing data. Findings and limits, study-wide: In patients, TRBV5-6, TRBV5-1 and TRBV20-1 belonged to roughly 5 TRBV segments found more frequently than in controls.

These receptors' antigens are unknown. Unique molecular identifiers tagged the TCR beta cDNA libraries. TCRdb redid the calling of the PCR reads with MiXCR, one entry per CDR3 protein. The sample carries almost 700,000 distinct CDR3 sequences, approximately 60% recorded once. What was sequenced was blood. Receptor source: a girl aged 2-10 years with multiple sclerosis.

V is TRBV2 and J is TRBJ2-3; D is uncertain. V shed 3 bases and J shed 4 bases, with 11 bases lying between them. The germline V gene has CDR1 SNHLY and CDR2 FYNNEI. CDR3 size: 14 residues. CDR3 sequence reads: CASSELGLADTQYF. DNA for the CDR3: TGTGCCAGCAGTGAGTTGGGGTTGGCAGATACGCAGTATTTT.

This clonotype was detected only a few times. The chain employs TRBV5-1 and TRBJ2-1; 7 bases match TRBD2. CDR1 and CDR2 from the germline V gene are SGHRS and YFSETQ. V lost 2 bases to trimming and J lost 7 bases; unmatched junction nucleotides: 12. There are 16 residues in the CDR3. CDR3 in DNA: TGCGCCAGCAGCTTCAGTTGGGTAGCGGGCGTAAATGAGCAGTTCTTC. As protein: CASSFSWVAGVNEQFF.

This sequence joins TRBV6-5 and TRBJ1-2, with TRBD1 identical over 8 bases. This CDR3 spans 13 amino acids. Germline trimming cut 8 bases from V and 8 bases from J; bases unmatched to any gene: 10. Germline V lookup: CDR1 MNHEY, CDR2 SVGAGI. CDR3 coding DNA: TGTGCCAGCGGATTACAGGGGGTTGTAGGCTACACCTTC. It translates to CASGLQGVVGYTF.

With regard to this clonotype: With a much larger clone just one base away, this may be a read error. This chain links TRBV20-1 with TRBJ2-5; the D gene is possibly TRBD2 (6 bases). Near its end, the DNA agrees better with TRBJ2-7, so the J call may be wrong. Per germline, CDR1 DFQATT and CDR2 SNEGSKA (reference sequence). CDR3 length: 14 amino acids. CDR3 in amino acids: CSTRDTVGSYEQYF. CDR3 nucleotide sequence: TGCAGTACTAGAGATACAGTCGGGAGCTACGAGCAGTACTTC.

This clonotype has only a few counts. The J gene is TRBJ1-2, the V gene TRBV29-1; no firm D call. V gave up 6 bases and J gave up 2 bases, with 13 bases separating them. The CDR3 spans 13 residues. CDR1 is SQVTM, CDR2 ANQGSEA, per germline. CDR3 coding DNA: TGCAGCGTCGAACTAGTCCAAAACTATGGCTACACCTTC. Its protein product is CSVELVQNYGYTF.

The rearrangement joins TRBV7-9 to TRBJ2-1; possibly TRBD2 for D (6 bases). Germline CDR1 and CDR2: SEHNR and FQNEAQ (reference sequence). The ends were cut back, 5 bases at V and 4 bases at J, with 18 bases in the middle. The CDR3 sequence is 16 residues long. CDR3 loop: CASSLWEAARYNEQFF. CDR3 DNA: TGTGCCAGCAGCCTTTGGGAGGCAGCCCGTTACAATGAGCAGTTCTTC.

This chain joins TRBV12-3 or TRBV12-4 and TRBJ1-3; D is uncertain. V was shortened by 7 bases and J by 0 bases, with 10 bases between the two germline ends. This CDR3 contains 14 residues. CDR3 nucleotide sequence: TGTGCCAGCATCGGGCCAAGCTCTGGAAACACCATATATTTT. Translated: CASIGPSSGNTIYF.

The chain recombines TRBV9 with TRBJ2-5, with TRBD1 matching 8 bases. The V gene end was trimmed by 4 bases and the J gene end by 2 bases; junction bases not matched to a gene: 4. Germline V gene data show CDR1 as SGDLS and CDR2 as YYNGEE. The CDR3 has 14 amino acids. The CDR3 coding sequence is TGTGCCAGCAGCTCGGACAGGGCACAAGAGACCCAGTACTTC. Its protein is CASSSDRAQETQYF.

The chain has TRBV27 and TRBJ1-4; D gene uncertain. Trimming took off 5 bases at V and 0 bases at J, with 7 bases between the two ends. The CDR3 has 14 amino acids. CDR1 and CDR2 (germline): MNHEY, SMNVEV (reference sequence). CDR3 nucleotide sequence: TGTGCCAGCAGTCCCGCCTCAACTAATGAAAAACTGTTTTTT. This codes for CASSPASTNEKLFF.

The chain couples TRBV6-2 or TRBV6-3 to TRBJ1-3; D is unclear. Germline-derived CDR1 and CDR2 are MNHEY and SVGEGT. CDR3 length equals 17 residues. V was cut by 2 bases and J by 1 base, with 15 bases left in between. The CDR3 is CASSYDGVAASGNTIYF. For the CDR3, the DNA is TGTGCCAGCAGTTACGACGGGGTGGCAGCGTCTGGAAACACCATATATTTT.

This clonotype came up a few times. The chain combines TRBV27 with TRBJ2-3, with 9 nucleotides matching TRBD2. This CDR3 is 15 amino acids long. The trim removed 3 bases at V and 1 base at J, leaving 2 bases unmatched. Germline-derived CDR1 and CDR2 are MNHEY and SMNVEV (reference sequence). The CDR3 region is CASSFGGGGTDTQYF. The CDR3 region has the DNA TGTGCCAGCAGTTTTGGCGGGGGGGGCACAGATACGCAGTATTTT.

The chain couples TRBV12-3 or TRBV12-4 to TRBJ1-5; no reliable D call. The V end lost 4 bases, the J end lost 4 bases, and 11 bases lay between the germline ends. This CDR3 contains 14 residues. DNA of the CDR3: TGTGCCAGCAGTTCCGGGAGGGCGAATCAGCCCCAGCATTTT. Residues: CASSSGRANQPQHF.

With respect to this clonotype: With a much larger clone just one base away, this may be a read error. The rearrangement links TRBV6-5 to TRBJ2-4; a possible D gene is TRBD2 (5 bases). CDR3 size: 13 residues. Per germline, CDR1 MNHEY and CDR2 SVGAGI. V was trimmed by 2 bases and J by 13 bases, leaving 15 bases between them. CDR3 protein: CASSYDVSGGQYF. For the CDR3, the DNA is TGTGCCAGCAGTTACGATGTTTCGGGCGGGCAGTACTTC.

This clonotype has just one count. The genes are TRBV21-1 and TRBJ2-3; the D segment call TRBD1 is taken from the table without a DNA check. TRBV21-1 is given as a pseudogene. This CDR3 has 14 residues. The DNA of the CDR3 is TGTGCCAGCAGCAAGGACAGTGTCACAGATACGCAGTATTTT. This translates into CASSKDSVTDTQYF.

The rearrangement joins TRBV20-1 to TRBJ1-5; tentative D call: TRBD1 (6 bases). V dropped 4 bases and J dropped 1 base, with 8 bases sitting between them. The germline CDR1 and CDR2 sequences are DFQATT and SNEGSKA (reference sequence). CDR3 length: 13 amino acids. CDR3 residues: CSATQGSNQPQHF. The CDR3 DNA reads TGCAGTGCTACTCAGGGGAGCAATCAGCCCCAGCATTTT.

This clonotype was observed a handful of times. The chain recombines TRBV12-5 with TRBJ2-2; 7 bases fit TRBD1. V lost 7 bases, J lost 4 bases, and 6 bases stayed unmatched. Germline CDR1 and CDR2: LGHNT and FRNRAP. The CDR3 runs 14 residues. CDR3 DNA sequence: TGTGCTAGTGACCGGGGACAGCCCACCGGGGAGCTGTTTTTT. Amino acids: CASDRGQPTGELFF. The variable domain in full, with the rest retrieved from reference TRBV12-5 and TRBJ2-2, is DARVTQTPRHKVTEMGQEVTMRCQPILGHNTVFWYRQTMMQGLELLAYFRNRAPLDDSGMPKDRFSAEMPDATLATLKIQPSEPRDSAVYFCASDRGQPTGELFFGEGSRLTVL.

Only a few counts were recorded for this clonotype. The chain employs TRBV13 and TRBJ2-5; 14 bases line up with TRBD2. This CDR3 is 17 amino acids long. J was trimmed by 2 bases and V by 5 bases; bases with no gene match: 7. Germline CDR1 and CDR2: PRHDT and FYEKMQ (reference sequence). The CDR3 DNA reads as TGTGCCAGCAGCATACGGAGACTAGCGGGGGGGCAAGAGACCCAGTACTTC. This codes for CASSIRRLAGGQETQYF.

There are a few counts of this clonotype. J is TRBJ2-3 and V is TRBV12-3 or TRBV12-4, with TRBD2 matching over 9 bases. The CDR3 has 19 amino acids. Trimming at V came to 4 bases and at J to 4 bases, leaving 18 bases not matched to a gene. CDR3 residues: CASSSTGVAGDGEADTQYF. The CDR3 nucleotides read TGTGCCAGCAGTTCCACTGGAGTAGCGGGGGATGGAGAGGCAGATACGCAGTATTTT.

In this sample, this clonotype turned up once. This chain uses TRBV6-5 with TRBJ2-3; 11 bases agree with TRBD1. CDR3 size: 16 residues. The germline V gene has CDR1 MNHEY and CDR2 SVGAGI. V lost 0 bases to trimming and J lost 4 bases; unmatched junction nucleotides: 3. CDR3: CASSYSGTGGPDTQYF. CDR3 DNA sequence: TGTGCCAGCAGTTACTCTGGGACAGGGGGACCAGATACGCAGTATTTT.

V usage is TRBV15 and J usage is TRBJ2-7, with TRBD1 matching over 8 bases. The CDR3 loop spans 14 amino acids. The ends lost 1 base at V and 3 bases at J; junction bases unmatched: 2. The germline CDR1 and CDR2 sequences are LNHNV and YYDKDF (reference sequence). The CDR3 region has the DNA TGTGCCACCAGCAGAGGGGGACAGGTCTACGAGCAGTACTTC. It is translated as CATSRGGQVYEQYF.